These T cell receptor beta chains were read from a single sample in a study of early T cells in non-severe SARS-CoV-2 infection. TCRdb analysed the 5' RACE reads with MiXCR anew, one entry per CDR3 protein. The table shows fewer than 30,000 distinct CDR3 sequences, with roughly 4.2% occurring only once. What was sequenced was whole blood. These receptors were taken from an adult who was a healthcare worker with PCR-confirmed SARS-CoV-2 infection or an uninfected control (not recorded which). Each CDR3 is given with its conserved first and last residue. Fields, in order: J gene, D gene, clone size, V gene, CDR3 DNA, CDR3 protein. The D gene is left open where the match is weak. Size values are once, few and many counts, or a class for expanded clones, and some rows have none.

J: TRBJ2-1
D: NA
size: many
V: TRBV12-3/TRBV12-4
DNA: TGTGCCAGCAGTTTAACAGGCGGGCGAACCTACAATGAGCAGTTCTTC
CDR3: CASSLTGGRTYNEQFF

J: TRBJ1-2
D: TRBD1
size: many
V: TRBV12-3/TRBV12-4
DNA: TGTGCCAGCAGACCGACAGGGGGCCTAGGTAACTATGGCTACACCTTC
CDR3: CASRPTGGLGNYGYTF

J: TRBJ2-1
D: TRBD2
size: many
V: TRBV7-2
DNA: TGTGCCAGCAGCCGGACTAGATCCAATGAGCAGTTCTTC
CDR3: CASSRTRSNEQFF

J: TRBJ2-2
D: TRBD2
size: few
V: TRBV5-1
DNA: TGCGCCAGCAGCGACAGCGGGACCTACACCGGGGAGCTGTTTTTT
CDR3: CASSDSGTYTGELFF

J: TRBJ2-3
D: NA
size: NA
V: TRBV4-2
DNA: TGTGCCAGCAGCACGTTAGGACTACAGGTTAGCACAGATACGCAGTATTTT
CDR3: CASSTLGLQVSTDTQYF

J: TRBJ1-5
D: NA
size: many
V: TRBV3-1
DNA: TGTGCCAGCAGCCTAAGTTGGGGAGGCAATCAGCCCCAGCATTTT
CDR3: CASSLSWGGNQPQHF

J: TRBJ1-5
D: NA
size: NA
V: TRBV6-2/TRBV6-3
DNA: TGTGCCAGCAGTTACCGGGGGGCGGTTCAGCCCCAGCATTTT
CDR3: CASSYRGAVQPQHF

J: TRBJ2-1
D: NA
size: many
V: TRBV5-5
DNA: TGTGCCAGCAGCTTGATAAGGAGCTCCTACAATGAGCAGTTCTTC
CDR3: CASSLIRSSYNEQFF

J: TRBJ2-1
D: NA
size: many
V: TRBV7-6
DNA: TGTGCCAGCAGCTCCGCCGGGACACTCTACAATGAGCAGTTCTTC
CDR3: CASSSAGTLYNEQFF

J: TRBJ1-5
D: NA
size: many
V: TRBV20-1
DNA: TGCAGTGCTAGGTTCAGGGAGGGTCAGCCCCAGCATTTT
CDR3: CSARFREGQPQHF

J: TRBJ2-1
D: NA
size: many
V: TRBV7-2
DNA: TGTGCCAGCAGCTTAGAAGGTGCCTACAATGAGCAGTTCTTC
CDR3: CASSLEGAYNEQFF

J: TRBJ2-7
D: NA
size: NA
V: TRBV6-2/TRBV6-3
DNA: TGTGCCAGCAGTTACCCAGGTAACTCCTACGAGCAGTACTTC
CDR3: CASSYPGNSYEQYF

J: TRBJ2-1
D: TRBD2
size: many
V: TRBV18
DNA: TGTGCCAGCTCAACCTTAGCGGGAGAAGCGTACAATGAGCAGTTCTTC
CDR3: CASSTLAGEAYNEQFF

J: TRBJ2-3
D: TRBD2
size: few
V: TRBV5-6
DNA: TGTGCCAGCAGACCCGGGACTAGGGATACGCAGTATTTT
CDR3: CASRPGTRDTQYF

J: TRBJ2-1
D: TRBD2
size: many
V: TRBV4-1
DNA: TGCGCCAGCAGCCTGACTAGCGACTCCTACAATGAGCAGTTCTTC
CDR3: CASSLTSDSYNEQFF